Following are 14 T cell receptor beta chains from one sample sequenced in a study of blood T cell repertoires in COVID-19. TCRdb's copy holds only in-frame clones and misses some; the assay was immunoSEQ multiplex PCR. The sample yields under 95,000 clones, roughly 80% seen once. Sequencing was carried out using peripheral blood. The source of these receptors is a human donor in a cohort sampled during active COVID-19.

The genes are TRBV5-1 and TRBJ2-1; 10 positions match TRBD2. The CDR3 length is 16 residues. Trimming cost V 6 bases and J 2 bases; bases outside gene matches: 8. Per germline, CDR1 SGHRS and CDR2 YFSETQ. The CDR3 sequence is CASIAQAGGPYNEQFF. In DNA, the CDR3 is TGCGCCAGCATTGCTCAAGCGGGGGGGCCCTACAATGAGCAGTTCTTC. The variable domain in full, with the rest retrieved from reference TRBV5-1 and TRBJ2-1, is KAGVTQTPRYLIKTRGQQVTLSCSPISGHRSVSWYQQTPGQGLQFLFEYFSETQRNKGNFPGRFSGRQFSNSRSEMNVSTLELGDSALYLCASIAQAGGPYNEQFFGPGTRLTVL.

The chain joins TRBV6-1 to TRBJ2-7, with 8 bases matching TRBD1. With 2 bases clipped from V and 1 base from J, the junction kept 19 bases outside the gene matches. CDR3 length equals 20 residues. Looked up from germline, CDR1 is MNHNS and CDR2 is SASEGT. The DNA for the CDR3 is TGTGCCAGCAGTGAATTCTTCGGTCGGGACAGGCAATTGATTTCCTACGAGCAGTACTTC. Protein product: CASSEFFGRDRQLISYEQYF.

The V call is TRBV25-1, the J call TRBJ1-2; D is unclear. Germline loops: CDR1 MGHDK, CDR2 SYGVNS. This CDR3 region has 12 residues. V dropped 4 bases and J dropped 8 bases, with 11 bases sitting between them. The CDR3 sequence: CASSGGIRGYTF. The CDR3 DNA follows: TGTGCCAGCAGTGGAGGGATTCGCGGCTACACCTTC.

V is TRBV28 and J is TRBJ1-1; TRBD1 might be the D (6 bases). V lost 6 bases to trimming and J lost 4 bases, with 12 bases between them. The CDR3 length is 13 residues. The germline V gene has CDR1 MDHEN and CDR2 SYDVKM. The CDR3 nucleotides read TGTGCCAGCAGCTGGGGGGGCGGCACTGAAGCTTTCTTT. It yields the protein CASSWGGGTEAFF.

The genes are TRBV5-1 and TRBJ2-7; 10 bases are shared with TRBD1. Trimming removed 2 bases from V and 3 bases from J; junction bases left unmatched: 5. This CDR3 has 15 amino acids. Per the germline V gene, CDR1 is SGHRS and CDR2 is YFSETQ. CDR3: CASSFGWTGGYEQYF. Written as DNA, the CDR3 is TGCGCCAGCAGCTTTGGTTGGACAGGGGGCTACGAGCAGTACTTC.

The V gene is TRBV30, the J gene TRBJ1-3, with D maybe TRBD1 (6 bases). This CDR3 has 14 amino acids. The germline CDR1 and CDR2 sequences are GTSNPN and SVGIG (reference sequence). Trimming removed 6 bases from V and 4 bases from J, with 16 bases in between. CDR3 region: CACVITGYGNTIYF. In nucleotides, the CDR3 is TGTGCCTGCGTAATTACAGGGTACGGAAACACCATATATTTT.

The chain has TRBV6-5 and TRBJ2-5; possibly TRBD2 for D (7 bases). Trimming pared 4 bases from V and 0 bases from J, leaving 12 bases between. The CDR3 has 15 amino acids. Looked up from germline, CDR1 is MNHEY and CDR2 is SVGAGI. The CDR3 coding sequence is TGTGCCAGCAGTTTGGGAGGGGGATACCAAGAGACCCAGTACTTC. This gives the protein CASSLGGGYQETQYF.

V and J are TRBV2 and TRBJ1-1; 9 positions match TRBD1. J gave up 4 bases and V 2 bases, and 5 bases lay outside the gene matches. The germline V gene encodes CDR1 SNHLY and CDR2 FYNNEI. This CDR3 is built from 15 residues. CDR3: CASSELQGAGTEAFF. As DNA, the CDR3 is TGTGCCAGCAGTGAACTACAGGGGGCCGGCACTGAAGCTTTCTTT. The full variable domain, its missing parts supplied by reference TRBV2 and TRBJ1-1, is EPEVTQTPSHQVTQMGQEVILRCVPISNHLYFYWYRQILGQKVEFLVSFYNNEISEKSEIFDDQFSVERPDGSNFTLKIRSTKLEDSAMYFCASSELQGAGTEAFFGQGTRLTVV.

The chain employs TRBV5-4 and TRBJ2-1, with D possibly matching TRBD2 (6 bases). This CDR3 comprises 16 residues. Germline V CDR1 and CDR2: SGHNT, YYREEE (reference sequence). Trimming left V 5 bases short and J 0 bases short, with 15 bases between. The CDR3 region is CASRPLGLLSYNEQFF. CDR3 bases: TGTGCCAGCAGACCCTTGGGACTGCTCTCCTACAATGAGCAGTTCTTC.

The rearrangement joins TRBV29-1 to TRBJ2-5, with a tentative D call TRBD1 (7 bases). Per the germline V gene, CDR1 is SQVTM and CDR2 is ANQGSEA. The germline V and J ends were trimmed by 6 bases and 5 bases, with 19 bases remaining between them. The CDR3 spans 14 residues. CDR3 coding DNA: TGCAGCGTCAGACAGGGAGGTGTTGTGGAGACCCAGTACTTC. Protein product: CSVRQGGVVETQYF. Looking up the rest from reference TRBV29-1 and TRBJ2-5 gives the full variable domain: SAVISQKPSRDICQRGTSLTIQCQVDSQVTMMFWYRQQPGQSLTLIATANQGSEATYESGFVIDKFPISRPNLTFSTLTVSNMSPEDSSIYLCSVRQGGVVETQYFGPGTRLLVL.

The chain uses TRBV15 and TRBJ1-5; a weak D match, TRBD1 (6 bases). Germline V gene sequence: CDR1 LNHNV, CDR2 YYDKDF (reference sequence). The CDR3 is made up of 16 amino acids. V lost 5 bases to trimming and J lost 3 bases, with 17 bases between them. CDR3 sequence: CATSYALQGNNQPQHF. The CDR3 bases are TGTGCCACCAGCTATGCCCTACAGGGTAACAATCAGCCCCAGCATTTT.

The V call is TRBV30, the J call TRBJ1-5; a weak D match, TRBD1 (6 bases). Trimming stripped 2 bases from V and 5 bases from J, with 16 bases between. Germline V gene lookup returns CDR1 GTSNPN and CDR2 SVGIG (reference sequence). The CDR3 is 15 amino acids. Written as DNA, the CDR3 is TGTGCCTGGAGTCGGGGCGGGGGCACGTATCAGCCCCAGCATTTT. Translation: CAWSRGGGTYQPQHF.

CDR3 sequence: CASSPIAGGRNEQFF. CDR3 DNA: TGTGCCAGCAGCCCGATAGCGGGAGGGCGCAATGAGCAGTTCTTC. This chain joins TRBV27 and TRBJ2-1, with 11 bases lining up with TRBD2. The CDR3 extends over 15 amino acids. V dropped 6 bases and J dropped 6; count of bases not matched to a gene: 7. Germline V gives CDR1 MNHEY, CDR2 SMNVEV (reference sequence).

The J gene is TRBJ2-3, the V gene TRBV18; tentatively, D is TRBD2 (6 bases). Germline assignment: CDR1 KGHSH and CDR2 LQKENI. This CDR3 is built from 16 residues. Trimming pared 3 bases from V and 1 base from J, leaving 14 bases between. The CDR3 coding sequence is TGTGCCAGCTCACCTAGACTAGGCTTTGGCACAGATACGCAGTATTTT. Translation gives CASSPRLGFGTDTQYF.